Listed here are 31 T cell receptor beta chains from one sample, sequenced in a study of identical twins. TCRdb ran MiXCR on the 5' RACE reads and lists one entry per CDR3 protein. The sample carries 600,000 to 700,000 distinct CDR3 sequences, 21% recorded once. These same data were also listed under a study on T cells expressing NK-cell markers.

Sequenced: PBMCs. The source of these receptors is a woman aged 18-29 years in good health.

V and J are TRBV20-1 and TRBJ1-5, with no clear D. The CDR3 length is 14 residues. Germline V gene data show CDR1 as DFQATT and CDR2 as SNEGSKA (reference sequence). The V end lost 1 base, the J end lost 4 bases, and 11 bases lay between the germline ends. The CDR3 nucleotides read TGCAGTGCTAGAGGAGGAAGCGGGAATCAGCCCCAGCATTTT. Amino acid sequence: CSARGGSGNQPQHF.

This clonotype came up many times. The chain combines TRBV28 with TRBJ1-2; TRBD1 is a possible D gene (5 bases). CDR3 length equals 12 residues. Trimming stripped 4 bases from V and 4 bases from J, with 7 bases between. Germline CDR1 MDHEN, CDR2 SYDVKM. In DNA, the CDR3 is TGTGCCAGCAGTTCGGGGGGCTATGGCTACACCTTC. This encodes CASSSGGYGYTF.

This chain links TRBV27 with TRBJ2-7, with TRBD2 identical over 8 bases. The J segment lost 6 bases and the V segment lost 6 bases, leaving 7 bases of the junction unmatched. Germline-derived CDR1 and CDR2 are MNHEY and SMNVEV (reference sequence). The CDR3 spans 13 residues. Here the CDR3 DNA reads TGTGCCAGCAGGAGGGGTAGCGGGGCCGAGCAGTACTTC. Amino acid sequence: CASRRGSGAEQYF.

The chain joins TRBV6-5 to TRBJ2-3, with 7 bases fitting TRBD1. V lost 5 bases to trimming and J lost 1 base; unmatched junction nucleotides: 12. Germline assignment: CDR1 MNHEY and CDR2 SVGAGI. The CDR3 has 17 residues. The CDR3 loop is CASSHRGTVRGTDTQYF. CDR3 nucleotides: TGTGCCAGCAGTCACAGGGGAACAGTTAGAGGCACAGATACGCAGTATTTT.

This chain links TRBV13 with TRBJ2-3; D may be TRBD2 (5 bases). V gave up 7 bases and J gave up 0 bases, with 8 bases separating them. Germline CDR1 PRHDT, CDR2 FYEKMQ (reference sequence). CDR3 length: 13 amino acids. The CDR3 spells CASTGSSTDTQYF. CDR3 nucleotides: TGTGCCAGCACGGGGTCGAGCACAGATACGCAGTATTTT.

This clonotype was counted ten times or more. J is TRBJ1-1 and V is TRBV29-1, with D unresolved. V lost 3 bases to trimming and J lost 8 bases, with 16 bases between them. This CDR3 spans 13 amino acids. Germline CDR1 is SQVTM and CDR2 is ANQGSEA. The CDR3 protein is CSVEGPVAFEAFF. DNA for the CDR3: TGCAGCGTTGAGGGCCCCGTCGCCTTCGAAGCTTTCTTT.

This clonotype was seen only a few times. The chain uses TRBV29-1 and TRBJ1-1; D remains ambiguous. Trimming removed 5 bases from V and 4 bases from J, with 17 bases in between. The length of the CDR3 is 14 residues. Germline V CDR1 and CDR2: SQVTM, ANQGSEA. CDR3 residues: CSVLARTGSTEAFF. CDR3 nucleotide sequence: TGCAGCGTTTTAGCTCGGACCGGATCCACTGAAGCTTTCTTT.

The chain carries TRBV20-1 and TRBJ1-2; no firm D call. Trimming cost V 0 bases and J 2 bases, with 7 bases left between them. The germline V gene has CDR1 DFQATT and CDR2 SNEGSKA (reference sequence). The CDR3 consists of 13 residues. This CDR3 reads CSARDLKNYGYTF. The CDR3 DNA is TGCAGTGCTAGAGATTTAAAGAACTATGGCTACACCTTC.

Only a few counts were recorded for this clonotype. The chain couples TRBV14 to TRBJ2-7; TRBD2 might be the D (5 bases). V dropped 3 bases and J dropped 5 bases, with 8 bases sitting between them. The CDR3 has 12 residues. CDR1 is SGHDN, CDR2 FVKESK, per germline. DNA for the CDR3: TGTGCCAGCAGCCACCTGAGGGACGAGCAGTACTTC. Protein: CASSHLRDEQYF.

The V call is TRBV5-1, the J call TRBJ2-1, with 7 bases fitting TRBD2. The length of the CDR3 is 15 residues. The trim removed 0 bases at V and 6 bases at J, leaving 6 bases unmatched. Germline CDR1 reads SGHRS; CDR2 reads YFSETQ. The CDR3 region has the DNA TGCGCCAGCAGCTTGGCCTCTAGCGGTCTCAATGAGCAGTTCTTC. Its protein product is CASSLASSGLNEQFF.

This clonotype was seen a handful of times. The chain carries TRBV20-1 and TRBJ2-1; 8 positions match TRBD2. Germline-derived CDR1 and CDR2 are DFQATT and SNEGSKA (reference sequence). The CDR3 runs to 16 residues. Trimming cost V 4 bases and J 0 bases; bases outside gene matches: 8. DNA for the CDR3: TGCAGTGCTACTAGCGGGCCTCTCAGCTCCTACAATGAGCAGTTCTTC. It encodes CSATSGPLSSYNEQFF.

The genes are TRBV7-9 and TRBJ2-1, with 7 bases fitting TRBD2. The CDR3 spans 16 residues. Trimming cost V 1 base and J 7 bases; bases outside gene matches: 10. Germline-derived CDR1 and CDR2 are SEHNR and FQNEAQ (reference sequence). The CDR3 sequence is CASSLDPGRESNEQFF. CDR3 nucleotides: TGTGCCAGCAGCTTAGACCCTGGGCGGGAGAGTAATGAGCAGTTCTTC.

The V and J genes are TRBV29-1 and TRBJ2-1; 9 bases are shared with TRBD2. V dropped 2 bases and J dropped 4; count of bases not matched to a gene: 6. Per germline, CDR1 SQVTM and CDR2 ANQGSEA. The CDR3 runs to 15 residues. The CDR3 here is CSVERGGRGYNEQFF. The DNA of the CDR3 is TGCAGCGTTGAAAGGGGCGGGAGGGGGTACAATGAGCAGTTCTTC.

The chain carries TRBV3-1 and TRBJ1-5; D is unresolved. CDR1 is LGHDT and CDR2 is YNNKEL in the germline V gene (reference sequence). Trimming took 3 bases from V and 7 from J, leaving 7 bases between them. This CDR3 has 12 residues. Here the CDR3 reads CASSHPGQPQHF. CDR3 in DNA: TGTGCCAGCAGCCACCCCGGGCAGCCCCAGCATTTT.

The chain employs TRBV12-3 or TRBV12-4 and TRBJ2-1; TRBD2 matches 7 bases. There are 14 residues in the CDR3. The V and J ends lost 6 bases and 3 bases, in that order; junction bases with no gene match: 5. The CDR3 DNA follows: TGTGCCAGCAGGGTGGGGGGGGACTACAATGAGCAGTTCTTC. Its translation: CASRVGGDYNEQFF.

The sample holds many counts of this clonotype. CDR3 protein: CASSSSSDTQYF. CDR3 nucleotide sequence: TGTGCCAGCAGCTCTAGCTCAGATACGCAGTATTTT. The J gene is TRBJ2-3, the V gene TRBV7-9; a possible D gene is TRBD2 (5 bases). The CDR3 runs to 12 residues. CDR1 and CDR2 (germline): SEHNR, FQNEAQ (reference sequence). Deletions cut 4 bases from V and 4 bases from J, with 6 bases between.

The sample holds many counts of this clonotype. V is TRBV20-1 and J is TRBJ2-1, with 7 bases matching TRBD2. Germline V gene lookup returns CDR1 DFQATT and CDR2 SNEGSKA (reference sequence). Germline trimming cut 4 bases from V and 5 bases from J; bases unmatched to any gene: 5. This CDR3 has 13 amino acids. The CDR3 reads CSAIRDYNNEQFF. DNA of the CDR3: TGCAGTGCTATCCGGGACTACAACAATGAGCAGTTCTTC.

V gene TRBV20-1 combines with J gene TRBJ2-5, with D possibly being TRBD1 or TRBD2 (7 bases each). The germline CDR1 and CDR2 sequences are DFQATT and SNEGSKA (reference sequence). This CDR3 contains 13 residues. V was shortened by 7 bases and J by 5 bases, with 17 bases between the two germline ends. The CDR3 loop reads CSVTQGRGETQYF. The CDR3 DNA sequence: TGCAGTGTCACACAGGGGAGGGGGGAGACCCAGTACTTC.

A few counts support this clonotype. The chain uses TRBV5-1 and TRBJ2-7; D is perhaps TRBD1 (5 bases). Germline values: CDR1 SGHRS, CDR2 YFSETQ. The CDR3 runs to 14 residues. Trimming left V 2 bases short and J 3 bases short, with 12 bases between. The CDR3 sequence: CASSFQGMYYEQYF. CDR3 coding DNA: TGCGCCAGCAGCTTTCAGGGAATGTACTACGAGCAGTACTTC. Filled out from reference TRBV5-1 and TRBJ2-7, the complete variable domain reads KAGVTQTPRYLIKTRGQQVTLSCSPISGHRSVSWYQQTPGQGLQFLFEYFSETQRNKGNFPGRFSGRQFSNSRSEMNVSTLELGDSALYLCASSFQGMYYEQYFGPGTRLTVT.

This clonotype was counted a few times. The chain has TRBV7-3 and TRBJ2-3; 10 bases line up with TRBD2. Trimming cost V 2 bases and J 5 bases; bases outside gene matches: 13. The CDR3 consists of 18 residues. Germline CDR1 is SGHTA and CDR2 is FQGTGA. The CDR3, as DNA: TGTGCCAGCAGCTTATGGGGATCTAGCGGGGGTATTCAAGATACGCAGTATTTT. This codes for CASSLWGSSGGIQDTQYF.

This clonotype was counted between two and nine times. The J gene is TRBJ1-2, the V gene TRBV12-3 or TRBV12-4, with 7 bases lining up with TRBD1. V shed 6 bases, J shed 8 bases, and the junction held 6 bases outside the gene matches. The CDR3 length is 12 residues. The CDR3 DNA sequence: TGTGCCAGCAGACTGACAGGGTTGGGCTACACCTTC. It codes for CASRLTGLGYTF.

This clonotype was seen repeatedly, ten times or more. This chain connects TRBV24-1 to TRBJ2-1; D remains ambiguous. The CDR3 runs to 14 residues. The V gene's germline CDR1 is KGHDR and CDR2 SFDVKD. The V end was cut by 3 bases, the J end by 10 bases, with 15 bases between. The CDR3 reads CATSDVGRPKEQFF. DNA of the CDR3: TGTGCCACCAGTGATGTGGGCAGGCCGAAGGAGCAGTTCTTC.

V is TRBV12-3 or TRBV12-4 and J is TRBJ1-2; no clear D. The CDR3 has 11 residues. The V end lost 8 bases, the J end lost 5 bases, and 9 bases lay between the germline ends. The chain's CDR3 is CASDGSYGYTF. The CDR3 DNA follows: TGTGCCAGCGACGGGAGTTATGGCTACACCTTC.

Ten or more counts support this clonotype. The J gene is TRBJ1-3, the V gene TRBV20-1; D ambiguous. This CDR3 is 13 amino acids long. The germline V gene has CDR1 DFQATT and CDR2 SNEGSKA (reference sequence). V shed 5 bases and J shed 0 bases, with 8 bases lying between them. The CDR3 loop is CSALPASGNTIYF. The CDR3 bases are TGCAGTGCTCTCCCGGCCTCTGGAAACACCATATATTTT.

The V and J genes are TRBV5-1 and TRBJ2-7; possible D gene TRBD1, 6 bases. Per the germline V gene, CDR1 is SGHRS and CDR2 is YFSETQ. This CDR3 has 12 amino acids. V was clipped by 4 bases and J by 3 bases, with 8 bases between them. The CDR3: CASSRDIYEQYF. Written as DNA, the CDR3 is TGCGCCAGCAGCCGGGACATCTACGAGCAGTACTTC.

This clonotype was seen a handful of times. The rearrangement links TRBV29-1 to TRBJ1-1, with D possibly TRBD1 on 5 matching bases. V was pared by 3 bases and J by 3 bases, with 8 bases between. CDR3 length: 12 amino acids. CDR1 and CDR2 (germline): SQVTM, ANQGSEA. As DNA, the CDR3 is TGCAGCGTTGACCCCAGGGACACTGAAGCTTTCTTT. Its translation: CSVDPRDTEAFF.

This clonotype was found once. This chain joins TRBV28 and TRBJ2-3, with D perhaps TRBD2 (7 bases). Per the germline V gene, CDR1 is MDHEN and CDR2 is SYDVKM. The CDR3 has 17 amino acids. The ends were cut back, 6 bases at V and 0 bases at J, with 19 bases in the middle. In DNA, the CDR3 is TGTGCCAGCAGCCCCCTGGGGGCGGGGGCCAGCACAGATACGCAGTATTTT. It is translated as CASSPLGAGASTDTQYF.

This clonotype has more than one count but fewer than ten. The chain couples TRBV18 to TRBJ2-7, with TRBD1 matching 10 bases. V gave up 3 bases and J gave up 0 bases; unmatched junction bases: 11. Per germline, CDR1 KGHSH and CDR2 LQKENI. This CDR3 is 18 amino acids long. The CDR3 here is CASSPTNLGQGFSYEQYF. CDR3 coding DNA: TGTGCCAGCTCACCGACCAACCTGGGACAGGGGTTCTCCTACGAGCAGTACTTC.

This clonotype appeared once. V and J are TRBV6-5 and TRBJ2-5; perhaps TRBD2 as D (6 bases). CDR3 size: 11 residues. CDR1 MNHEY and CDR2 SVGAGI come from the germline V gene. V lost 8 bases to trimming and J lost 4 bases, with 8 bases between them. The CDR3: CASWTTETQYF. The CDR3 DNA follows: TGTGCCAGCTGGACTACAGAGACCCAGTACTTC.

The chain combines TRBV12-3 or TRBV12-4 with TRBJ2-7, with 13 bases aligning to TRBD2. V gave up 3 bases and J gave up 4 bases; unmatched junction bases: 9. The CDR3 is 17 residues long. The CDR3 DNA reads as TGTGCCAGCAGTTTGGGAACCGGGACTAGCGGGATATACGAGCAGTACTTC. Translating it yields CASSLGTGTSGIYEQYF.

Of note for this clonotype: The germline gene is not matched at one end of the junction; a read error may be the cause. The chain combines TRBV3-1 with TRBJ2-7, with D possibly being TRBD2 (6 bases). This CDR3 spans 12 amino acids. The germline gives CDR1 LGHDT, CDR2 YNNKEL (reference sequence). The CDR3 here is CASSQEISGVEF. The CDR3 nucleotides are TGTGCCAGCAGCCAAGAGATATCGGGGGTCGAGTTC.